This T cell receptor (beta chain) was profiled in a study of OX40 agonist ivuxolimab in advanced cancers. Looking at the study overall: Cohort: around 86% men, mean age 60, aged about 23 to 79. There were three patients with partial responses, one having hepatocellular carcinoma and two cutaneous melanoma.

Repertoires were generated with immunoSEQ multiplex PCR, while TCRdb's copy carries only in-frame clones and drops some. The data contain around 58,000 clones, 94% of them singletons. The CDR3 runs 13 residues. CDR1 and CDR2 (germline): SGHTA, FQGNSA. V was trimmed by 6 bases and J by 2 bases, leaving 8 bases between them. The source of this sequence is an adult with an advanced solid tumor such as melanoma, head and neck, liver or kidney cancer. The chain couples TRBV7-2 to TRBJ2-1; D gene ambiguous. Sequencing used CD4+ or CD8+ T cells sorted from blood, obtained in a trial of the OX40 agonist ivuxolimab. The CDR3 DNA follows: TGTGCCAGCAGAATACCTCCCTACAATGAGCAGTTCTTC. Residues: CASRIPPYNEQFF.